The sequence of this TCR beta chain was determined in a study of technical replicates of blood from several donors. Assay used: immunoSEQ multiplex PCR; TCRdb lists only in-frame clones, some missing. Seen here are more than 80,000 clones, approximately 94% observed once, and the top ten hold over 0.2%. What was sequenced was T cells isolated from PBMCs. This clonotype originated in a human donor in good health.

CDR3 nucleotides: TGTGCCAGTAGTTGGACTAGTTTTACTAGAGAGACCCAGTACTTC. Its protein is CASSWTSFTRETQYF. V and J are TRBV19 and TRBJ2-5, with 7 bases lining up with TRBD2. The CDR3 extends over 15 amino acids. With V trimmed by 5 bases and J by 4 bases, 10 bases remained unmatched. The germline V gene has CDR1 LNHDA and CDR2 SQIVND (reference sequence). Combining the CDR3 with reference TRBV19 and TRBJ2-5 gives the whole variable domain DGGITQSPKYLFRKEGQNVTLSCEQNLNHDAMYWYRQDPGQGLRLIYYSQIVNDFQKGDIAEGYSVSREKKESFPLTVTSAQKNPTAFYLCASSWTSFTRETQYFGPGTRLLVL.